The entry below describes one TCR beta chain. What it binds is unknown. These data originate in a study of cytomegalovirus exposure and HLA in healthy donors. The study, taken as a whole, reports: The study recorded 150 to 200 TCR beta chains that were cytomegalovirus-associated.

Germline V gives CDR1 LGHNA, CDR2 YSLEER. This CDR3 is built from 16 residues. The germline V and J ends were trimmed by 0 bases and 0 bases, with 11 bases remaining between them. Assay: immunoSEQ multiplex PCR; the TCRdb copy retains only in-frame clones and omits some. The sample includes some 73,000 clones, about 90% of them seen just once. Separation from the roughly 670-subject first cohort characterized the 120-subject validation cohort, to which the donors belonged. Sequenced material: PBMCs. The receptor was isolated from a woman aged 18-29 years in good health and CMV-seropositive. This rearrangement joins TRBV4-3 to TRBJ1-1; maybe TRBD1 (5 bases). The CDR3 loop reads CASSQDLPGMNTEAFF. The CDR3 coding sequence is TGCGCCAGCAGCCAAGATCTACCAGGGATGAACACTGAAGCTTTCTTT.